What follows describes a single T cell receptor beta chain. Antigen specificity is unknown. These data come from a study of Ad26.COV2.S vaccination and SARS-CoV-2 variants. About the research overall: The donor participated in the COV1001 trial, in its Ad26.COV2.S arm. General study findings and limits: The study found similar non-spike TCR breadth in vaccine and placebo recipients. It is possible that the TCR breadth and depth analyses underestimated the total T cell responses.

TCRdb's copy holds only in-frame clones and misses some; the assay was immunoSEQ multiplex PCR. The table has 450,000 to 550,000 clones, approximately 90% seen once. Treatment meaning: approximately 18 received Ad26.COV2.S at low or high dose, single or two shots; 5 received placebo; per-sample allocation not given. Specimens were obtained on day 63 following the first vaccine or placebo injection. An Ad26 vector was used to express Wuhan-strain SARS-CoV-2 spike as the vaccine. The receptor was derived from a person aged 18 to 65 who received the Ad26.COV2.S COVID-19 vaccine or a placebo. Sequencing used peripheral blood, obtained in a trial of Ad26.COV2.S vaccine versus placebo.

CDR3 residues: CASSQRDEQYF. The CDR3 DNA follows: TGTGCCAGCAGCCAAAGAGACGAGCAGTACTTC. V and J are TRBV3-1 (or the pseudogene TRBV3-2) and TRBJ2-7, with no clear D. Germline V gives CDR1 LGHDT, CDR2 YNNKEL (reference sequence). This CDR3 has 11 amino acids. Trimming shortened V by 2 bases and J by 5 bases, and 4 bases separated the two germline ends.